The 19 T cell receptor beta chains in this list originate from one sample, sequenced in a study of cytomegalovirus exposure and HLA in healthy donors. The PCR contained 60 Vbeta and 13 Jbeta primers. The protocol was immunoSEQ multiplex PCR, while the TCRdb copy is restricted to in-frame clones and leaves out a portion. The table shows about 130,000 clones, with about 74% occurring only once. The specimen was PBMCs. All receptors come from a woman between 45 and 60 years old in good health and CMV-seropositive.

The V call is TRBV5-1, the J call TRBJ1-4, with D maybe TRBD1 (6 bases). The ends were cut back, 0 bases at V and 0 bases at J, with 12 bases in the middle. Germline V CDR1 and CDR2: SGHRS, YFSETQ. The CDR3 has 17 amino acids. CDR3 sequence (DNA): TGCGCCAGCAGCTTGGCCGGGGGGGCCCCAACTAATGAAAAACTGTTTTTT. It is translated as CASSLAGGAPTNEKLFF.

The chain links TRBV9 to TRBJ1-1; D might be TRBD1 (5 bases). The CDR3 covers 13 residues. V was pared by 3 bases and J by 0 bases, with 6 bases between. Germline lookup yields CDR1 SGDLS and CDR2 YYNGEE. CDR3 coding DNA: TGTGCCAGCAGCGAACAGGTGAACACTGAAGCTTTCTTT. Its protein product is CASSEQVNTEAFF.

Here the CDR3 reads CASSEEGALSYGYTF. The CDR3, as DNA: TGTGCCAGCAGTGAAGAAGGGGCACTTTCGTATGGCTACACCTTC. This chain uses TRBV6-1 with TRBJ1-2; a weak D match, TRBD1 (5 bases). Germline CDR1 and CDR2: MNHNS and SASEGT. V lost 1 base to trimming and J lost 5 bases, with 14 bases between them. The CDR3 runs to 15 residues.

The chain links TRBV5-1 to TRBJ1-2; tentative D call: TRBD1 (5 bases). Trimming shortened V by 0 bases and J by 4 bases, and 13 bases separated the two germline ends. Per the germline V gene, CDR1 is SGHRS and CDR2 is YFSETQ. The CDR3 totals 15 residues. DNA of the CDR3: TGCGCCAGCAGCTTGGTGAGACAGTCATCCTATGGCTACACCTTC. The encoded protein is CASSLVRQSSYGYTF.

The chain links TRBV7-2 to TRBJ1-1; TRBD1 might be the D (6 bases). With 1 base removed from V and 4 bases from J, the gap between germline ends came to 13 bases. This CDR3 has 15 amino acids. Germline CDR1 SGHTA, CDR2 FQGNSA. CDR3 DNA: TGTGCCAGCAGCTTAGTGGGCGGGGGCGGCACTGAAGCTTTCTTT. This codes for CASSLVGGGGTEAFF.

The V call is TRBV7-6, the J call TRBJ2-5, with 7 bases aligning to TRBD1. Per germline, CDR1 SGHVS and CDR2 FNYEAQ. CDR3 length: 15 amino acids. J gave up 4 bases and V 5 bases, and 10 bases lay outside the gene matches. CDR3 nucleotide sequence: TGTGCCAGCAGCGCTACAGGGGTTGGAGGAGAGACCCAGTACTTC. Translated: CASSATGVGGETQYF.

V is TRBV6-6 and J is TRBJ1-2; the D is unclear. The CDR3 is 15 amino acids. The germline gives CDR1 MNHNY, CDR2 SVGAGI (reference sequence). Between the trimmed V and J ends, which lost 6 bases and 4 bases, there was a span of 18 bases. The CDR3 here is CASRPGPPGGYGYTF. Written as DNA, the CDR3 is TGTGCCAGCAGACCTGGCCCTCCGGGAGGCTATGGCTACACCTTC.

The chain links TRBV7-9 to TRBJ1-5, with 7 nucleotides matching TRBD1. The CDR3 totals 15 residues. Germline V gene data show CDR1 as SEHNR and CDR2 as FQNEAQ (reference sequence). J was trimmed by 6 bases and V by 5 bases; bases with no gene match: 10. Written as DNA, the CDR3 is TGTGCCAGCAGCAGAGGTAGGGGGCAGGGTCAGCCCCAGCATTTT. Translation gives CASSRGRGQGQPQHF.

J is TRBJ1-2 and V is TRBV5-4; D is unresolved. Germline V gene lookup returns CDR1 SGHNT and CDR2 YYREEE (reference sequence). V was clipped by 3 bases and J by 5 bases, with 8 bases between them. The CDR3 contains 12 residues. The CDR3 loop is CASSSGEYGYTF. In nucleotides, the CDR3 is TGTGCCAGCAGCTCGGGAGAATATGGCTACACCTTC.

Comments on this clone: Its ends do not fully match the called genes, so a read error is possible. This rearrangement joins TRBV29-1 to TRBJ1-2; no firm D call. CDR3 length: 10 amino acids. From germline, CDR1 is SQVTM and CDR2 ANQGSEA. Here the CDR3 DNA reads TGCAGCGTTAGGGCGGGTGGCTACCCCTTC. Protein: CSVRAGGYPF.

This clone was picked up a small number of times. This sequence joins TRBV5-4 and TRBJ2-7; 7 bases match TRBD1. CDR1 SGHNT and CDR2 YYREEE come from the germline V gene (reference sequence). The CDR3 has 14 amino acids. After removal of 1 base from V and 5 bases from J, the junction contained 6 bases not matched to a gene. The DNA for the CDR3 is TGTGCCAGCAGCTTGACGACAGGGAATAACGAGCAGTACTTC. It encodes CASSLTTGNNEQYF.

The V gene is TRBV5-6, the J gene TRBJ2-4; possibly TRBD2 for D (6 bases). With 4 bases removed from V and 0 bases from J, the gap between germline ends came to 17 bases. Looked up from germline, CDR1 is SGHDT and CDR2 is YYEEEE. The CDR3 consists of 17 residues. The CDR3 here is CASSGGGGLLAKNIQYF. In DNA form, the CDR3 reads TGTGCCAGCAGCGGTGGTGGGGGGTTATTAGCCAAAAACATTCAGTACTTC.

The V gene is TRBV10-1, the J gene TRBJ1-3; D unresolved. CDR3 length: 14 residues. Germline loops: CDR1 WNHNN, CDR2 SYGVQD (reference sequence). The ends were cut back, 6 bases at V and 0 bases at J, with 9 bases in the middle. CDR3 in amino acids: CASSGVSSGNTIYF. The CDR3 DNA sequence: TGCGCCAGCAGCGGAGTAAGCTCTGGAAACACCATATATTTT.

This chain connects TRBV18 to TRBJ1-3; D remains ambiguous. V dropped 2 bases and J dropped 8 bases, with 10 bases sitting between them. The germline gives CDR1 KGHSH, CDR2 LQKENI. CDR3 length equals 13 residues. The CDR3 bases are TGTGCCAGCTCACCAGCACCCCGGGACACCATATATTTT. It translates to CASSPAPRDTIYF.

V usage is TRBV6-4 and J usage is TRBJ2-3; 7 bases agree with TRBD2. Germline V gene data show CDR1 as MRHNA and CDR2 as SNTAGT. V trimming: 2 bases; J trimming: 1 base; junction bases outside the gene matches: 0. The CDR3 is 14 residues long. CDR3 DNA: TGTGCCAGCAGTGACGCGGGGGGCACAGATACGCAGTATTTT. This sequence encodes CASSDAGGTDTQYF.

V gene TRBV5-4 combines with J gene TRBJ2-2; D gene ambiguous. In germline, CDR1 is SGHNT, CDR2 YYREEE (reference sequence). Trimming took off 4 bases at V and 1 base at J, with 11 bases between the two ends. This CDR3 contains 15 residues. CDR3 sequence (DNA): TGTGCCAGCAGCCTTTATCGGTTGAACACCGGGGAGCTGTTTTTT. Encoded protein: CASSLYRLNTGELFF.

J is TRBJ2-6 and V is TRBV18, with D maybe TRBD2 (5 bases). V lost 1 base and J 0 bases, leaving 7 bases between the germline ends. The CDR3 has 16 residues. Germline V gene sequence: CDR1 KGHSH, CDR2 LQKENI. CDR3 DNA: TGTGCCAGCTCACCACAGGCGGGCTCTGGGGCCAACGTCCTGACTTTC. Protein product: CASSPQAGSGANVLTF. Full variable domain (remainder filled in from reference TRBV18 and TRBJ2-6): NAGVMQNPRHLVRRRGQEARLRCSPMKGHSHVYWYRQLPEEGLKFMVYLQKENIIDESGMPKERFSAEFPKEGPSILRIQQVVRGDSAAYFCASSPQAGSGANVLTFGAGSRLTVL.

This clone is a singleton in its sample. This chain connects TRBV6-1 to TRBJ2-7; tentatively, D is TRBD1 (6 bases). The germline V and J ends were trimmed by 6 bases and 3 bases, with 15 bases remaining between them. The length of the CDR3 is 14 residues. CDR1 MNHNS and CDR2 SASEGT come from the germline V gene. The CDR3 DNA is TGTGCCAGCAGACTCACAGGGAAGGGCTACGAGCAGTACTTC. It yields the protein CASRLTGKGYEQYF.

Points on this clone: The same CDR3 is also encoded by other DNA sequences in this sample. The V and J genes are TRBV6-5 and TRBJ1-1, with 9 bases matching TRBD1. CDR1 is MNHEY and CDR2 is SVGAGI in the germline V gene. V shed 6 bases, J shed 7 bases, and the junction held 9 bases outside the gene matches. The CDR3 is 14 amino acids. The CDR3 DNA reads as TGTGCCAGCAGCGCGGGACAGGGTTGGGGTGAAGCTTTCTTT. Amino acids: CASSAGQGWGEAFF.